The 9 T cell receptor beta chains presented below share a single source sample, sequenced in a study of identical twins. MiXCR was run by TCRdb on the 5' RACE reads, yielding one entry per CDR3 protein. The sample has fewer than 250,000 distinct CDR3 sequences, 9.4% seen once; the top ten hold around 5.1%. The sample comprised memory (CD45RO+) T cells sorted from blood. The receptor set was obtained from a woman aged 18-29 years in good health.

This clonotype was detected ten times or more. This chain uses TRBV11-2 with TRBJ2-3; possibly TRBD1 for D (5 bases). The V and J ends lost 6 bases and 5 bases respectively, with 9 bases between them. The CDR3 extends over 12 amino acids. Germline V gene data show CDR1 as SGHAT and CDR2 as FQNNGV. The DNA of the CDR3 is TGTGCCAGCAGGTTCAGGGTAGATACGCAGTATTTT. Translating it yields CASRFRVDTQYF.

The chain employs TRBV20-1 and TRBJ2-7; D gene ambiguous. Trimming took 6 bases from V and 3 from J, leaving 15 bases between them. In germline, CDR1 is DFQATT, CDR2 SNEGSKA (reference sequence). The CDR3 is 13 amino acids. This CDR3 is CSALGRIDYEQYF. The CDR3 DNA sequence: TGCAGTGCCCTGGGCAGGATAGACTACGAGCAGTACTTC.

V gene TRBV2 combines with J gene TRBJ2-4, with no clear D. This CDR3 contains 14 residues. The germline gives CDR1 SNHLY, CDR2 FYNNEI. Trimming shortened V by 3 bases and J by 3 bases, and 9 bases separated the two germline ends. This CDR3 is CASSDGPLKNIQYF. DNA of the CDR3: TGTGCCAGCAGTGACGGGCCTCTCAAAAACATTCAGTACTTC.

V usage is TRBV12-3 or TRBV12-4 and J usage is TRBJ2-7; D possibly uses TRBD1 or TRBD2 (5 bases each). The V end was cut by 3 bases, the J end by 6 bases, with 15 bases between. The CDR3 runs 14 residues. CDR3 region: CASSFGGGVAEQYF. The CDR3 coding sequence is TGTGCCAGCAGTTTTGGGGGTGGGGTTGCCGAGCAGTACTTC.

Only a few counts were recorded for this clonotype. This sequence joins TRBV20-1 and TRBJ2-3; D gene unclear. Germline assignment: CDR1 DFQATT and CDR2 SNEGSKA (reference sequence). The CDR3 runs 12 residues. V lost 4 bases and J lost 3, with 8 bases in between. The CDR3 region has the DNA TGCAGTGCTACCCGCAGTACAGATACGCAGTATTTT. Translated, it gives CSATRSTDTQYF.

This clonotype was seen a few times. The chain recombines TRBV15 with TRBJ2-3; D call uncertain. V was clipped by 1 base and J by 0 bases, with 8 bases between them. Germline values: CDR1 LNHNV, CDR2 YYDKDF (reference sequence). The CDR3 length is 15 residues. The CDR3: CATSRGLGSTDTQYF. In DNA, the CDR3 is TGTGCCACCAGCAGAGGATTAGGTAGCACAGATACGCAGTATTTT.

This clonotype was seen repeatedly, ten times or more. As DNA, the CDR3 is TGCGCCAGCAGCCAAGATTGGTCGGGAGGGAGGGCCTACGAGCAGTACTTC. Residues: CASSQDWSGGRAYEQYF. This chain connects TRBV4-3 to TRBJ2-7; TRBD2 matches 8 bases. This CDR3 comprises 17 residues. With V trimmed by 0 bases and J by 2 bases, 9 bases remained unmatched. Germline V gene sequence: CDR1 LGHNA, CDR2 YSLEER.

This clonotype was counted ten times or more. The genes are TRBV5-1 and TRBJ2-5, with TRBD2 identical over 7 bases. Germline-derived CDR1 and CDR2 are SGHRS and YFSETQ. V lost 4 bases to trimming and J lost 4 bases; unmatched junction nucleotides: 13. The CDR3 length is 16 residues. CDR3 sequence reads: CASSHFIGGRRETQYF. CDR3 coding DNA: TGCGCCAGCAGCCACTTCATCGGGGGGAGGAGAGAGACCCAGTACTTC.

This clonotype was seen many times. This chain joins TRBV12-3 or TRBV12-4 and TRBJ1-6, with D perhaps matching TRBD1 (6 bases). V gave up 2 bases and J gave up 9 bases, with 11 bases separating them. This CDR3 has 14 amino acids. The CDR3: CASSLRQGSSPLHF. The DNA for the CDR3 is TGTGCCAGCAGTTTAAGGCAGGGGAGTTCACCCCTCCACTTT.